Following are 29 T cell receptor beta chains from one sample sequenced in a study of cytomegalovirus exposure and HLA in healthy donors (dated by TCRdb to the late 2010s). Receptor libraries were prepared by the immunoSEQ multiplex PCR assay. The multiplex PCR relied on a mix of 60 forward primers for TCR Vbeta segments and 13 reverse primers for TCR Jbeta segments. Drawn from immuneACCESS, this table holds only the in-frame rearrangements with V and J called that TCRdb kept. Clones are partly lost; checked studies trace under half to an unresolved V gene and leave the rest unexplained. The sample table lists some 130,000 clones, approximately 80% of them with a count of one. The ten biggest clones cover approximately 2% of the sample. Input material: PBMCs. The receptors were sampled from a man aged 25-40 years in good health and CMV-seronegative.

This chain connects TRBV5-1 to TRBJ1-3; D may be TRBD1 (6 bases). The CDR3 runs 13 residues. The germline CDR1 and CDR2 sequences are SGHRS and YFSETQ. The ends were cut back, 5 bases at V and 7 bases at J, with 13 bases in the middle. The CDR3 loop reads CASRQQGANTIYF. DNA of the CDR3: TGCGCCAGCAGACAACAGGGTGCTAACACCATATATTTT.

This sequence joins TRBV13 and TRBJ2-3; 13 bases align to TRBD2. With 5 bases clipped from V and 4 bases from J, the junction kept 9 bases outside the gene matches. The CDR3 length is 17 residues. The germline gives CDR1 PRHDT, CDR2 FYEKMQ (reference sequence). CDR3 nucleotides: TGTGCCAGCAGCATCAGGACTAGCGGGAGTGTAGCAGATACGCAGTATTTT. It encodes CASSIRTSGSVADTQYF. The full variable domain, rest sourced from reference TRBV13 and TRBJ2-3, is AAGVIQSPRHLIKEKRETATLKCYPIPRHDTVYWYQQGPGQDPQFLISFYEKMQSDKGSIPDRFSAQQFSDYHSELNMSSLELGDSALYFCASSIRTSGSVADTQYFGPGTRLTVL.

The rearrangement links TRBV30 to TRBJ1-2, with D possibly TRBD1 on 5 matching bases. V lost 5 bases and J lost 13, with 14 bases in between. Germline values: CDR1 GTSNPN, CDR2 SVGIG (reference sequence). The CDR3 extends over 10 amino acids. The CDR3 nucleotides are TGTGCCTGGGGTGGGGGAGGTCGCACCTTC. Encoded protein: CAWGGGGRTF.

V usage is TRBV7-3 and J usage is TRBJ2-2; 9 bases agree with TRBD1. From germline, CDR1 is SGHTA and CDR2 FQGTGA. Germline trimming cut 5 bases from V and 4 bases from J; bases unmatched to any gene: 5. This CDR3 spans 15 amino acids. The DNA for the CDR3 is TGTGCCAGCAGCCCCGGGACAGGGTTCACCGGGGAGCTGTTTTTT. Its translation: CASSPGTGFTGELFF.

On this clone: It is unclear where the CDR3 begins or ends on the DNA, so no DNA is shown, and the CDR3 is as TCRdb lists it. The CDR3 spells CASRLVGLGTDTQYF. The chain joins TRBV12-2 to TRBJ2-3; TRBD2, the D gene given by the table, was not confirmed from the DNA. TRBV12-2 is listed as a pseudogene. The CDR3 adds up to 15 amino acids, both ends counted.

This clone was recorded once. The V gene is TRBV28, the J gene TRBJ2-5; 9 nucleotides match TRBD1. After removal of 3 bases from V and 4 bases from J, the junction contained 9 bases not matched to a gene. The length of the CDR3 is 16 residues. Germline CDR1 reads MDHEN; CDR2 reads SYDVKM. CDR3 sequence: CASSLSGQGWGETQYF. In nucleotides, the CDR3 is TGTGCCAGCAGTTTGTCAGGACAGGGGTGGGGAGAGACCCAGTACTTC.

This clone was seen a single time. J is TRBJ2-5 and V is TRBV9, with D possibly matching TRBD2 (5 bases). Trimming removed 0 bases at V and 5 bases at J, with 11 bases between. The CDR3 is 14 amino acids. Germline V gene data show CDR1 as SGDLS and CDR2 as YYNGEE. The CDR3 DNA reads TGTGCCAGCAGCGTAGAGGGAGCCTCCGAGACCCAGTACTTC. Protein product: CASSVEGASETQYF.

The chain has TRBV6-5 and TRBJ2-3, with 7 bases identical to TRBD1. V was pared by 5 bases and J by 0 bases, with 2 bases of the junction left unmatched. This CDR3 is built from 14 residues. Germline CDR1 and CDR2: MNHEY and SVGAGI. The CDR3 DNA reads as TGTGCCAGCAGTCGGGGACAGAGCACAGATACGCAGTATTTT. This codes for CASSRGQSTDTQYF.

The CDR3 region is CASSPTALRRGPRMNTEAFF. Here the CDR3 DNA reads TGTGCCAGCTCACCCACTGCATTGCGCAGGGGCCCCCGCATGAACACTGAAGCTTTCTTT. The V and J genes are TRBV18 and TRBJ1-1, with D tentatively TRBD1 (6 bases). This CDR3 spans 20 amino acids. The germline CDR1 and CDR2 sequences are KGHSH and LQKENI. Trimming shortened V by 3 bases and J by 0 bases, and 26 bases separated the two germline ends.

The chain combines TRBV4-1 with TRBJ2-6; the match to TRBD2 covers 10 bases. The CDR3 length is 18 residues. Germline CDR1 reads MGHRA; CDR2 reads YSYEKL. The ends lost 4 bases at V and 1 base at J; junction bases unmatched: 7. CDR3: CASSRRLAGGSGANVLTF. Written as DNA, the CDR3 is TGCGCCAGCAGCCGCCGACTAGCGGGCGGGTCTGGGGCCAACGTCCTGACTTTC.

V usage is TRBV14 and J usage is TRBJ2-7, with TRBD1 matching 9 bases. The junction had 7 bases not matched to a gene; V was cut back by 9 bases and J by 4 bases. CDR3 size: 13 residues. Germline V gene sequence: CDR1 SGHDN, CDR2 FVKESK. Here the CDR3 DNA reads TGTGCCAGAGGGGACAGGGATACGTACGAGCAGTACTTC. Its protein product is CARGDRDTYEQYF.

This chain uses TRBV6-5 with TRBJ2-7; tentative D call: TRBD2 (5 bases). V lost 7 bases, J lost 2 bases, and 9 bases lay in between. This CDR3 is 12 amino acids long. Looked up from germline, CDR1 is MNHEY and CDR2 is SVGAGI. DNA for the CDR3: TGTGCCAGCAATTCCGGGACCTACGAGCAGTACTTC. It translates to CASNSGTYEQYF.

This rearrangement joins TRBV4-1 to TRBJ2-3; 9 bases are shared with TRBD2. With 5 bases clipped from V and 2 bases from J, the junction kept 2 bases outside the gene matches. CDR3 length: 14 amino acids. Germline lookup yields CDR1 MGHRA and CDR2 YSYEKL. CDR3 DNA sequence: TGCGCCAGCAGCGAGGGACTAGCCACAGATACGCAGTATTTT. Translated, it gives CASSEGLATDTQYF.

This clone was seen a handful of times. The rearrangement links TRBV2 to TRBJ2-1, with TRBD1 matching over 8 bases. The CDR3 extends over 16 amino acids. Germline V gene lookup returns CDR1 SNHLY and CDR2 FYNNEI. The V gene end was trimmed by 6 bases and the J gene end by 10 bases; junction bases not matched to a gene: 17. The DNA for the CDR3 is TGTGCCAGCAGAGTAGTAAGGGGGCAGGGGGCGGGAGAGCAGTTCTTC. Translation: CASRVVRGQGAGEQFF.

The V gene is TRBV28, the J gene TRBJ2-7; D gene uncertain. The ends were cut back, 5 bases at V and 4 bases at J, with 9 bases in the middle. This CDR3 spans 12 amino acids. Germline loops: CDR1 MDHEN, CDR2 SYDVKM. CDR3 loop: CASSTRRYEQYF. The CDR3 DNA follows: TGTGCCAGCAGTACCCGGAGATACGAGCAGTACTTC.

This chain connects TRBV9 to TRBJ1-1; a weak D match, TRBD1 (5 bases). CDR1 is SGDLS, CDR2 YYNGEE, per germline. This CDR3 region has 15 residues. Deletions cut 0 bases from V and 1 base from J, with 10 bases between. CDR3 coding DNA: TGTGCCAGCAGCGTAGAGGGCAGGGAGAACACTGAAGCTTTCTTT. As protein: CASSVEGRENTEAFF.

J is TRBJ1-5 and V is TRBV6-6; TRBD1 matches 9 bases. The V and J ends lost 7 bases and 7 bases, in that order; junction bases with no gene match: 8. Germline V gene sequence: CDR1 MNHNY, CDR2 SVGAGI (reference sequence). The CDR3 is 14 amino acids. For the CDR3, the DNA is TGTGCCAGCACATCCACAGGGGGCTTACAGCCCCAGCATTTT. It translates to CASTSTGGLQPQHF.

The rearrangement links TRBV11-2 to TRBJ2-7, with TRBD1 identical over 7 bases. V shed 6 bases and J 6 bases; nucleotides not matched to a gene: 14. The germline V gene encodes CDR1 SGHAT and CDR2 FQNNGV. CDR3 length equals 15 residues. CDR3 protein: CASRKRQGLTPEQYF. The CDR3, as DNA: TGTGCCAGCAGGAAGCGACAGGGTTTGACCCCCGAGCAGTACTTC.

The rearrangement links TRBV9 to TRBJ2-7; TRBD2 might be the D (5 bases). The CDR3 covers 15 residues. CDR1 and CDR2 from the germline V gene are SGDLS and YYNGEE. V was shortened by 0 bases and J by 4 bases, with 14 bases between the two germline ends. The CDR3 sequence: CASSVANSPGYEQYF. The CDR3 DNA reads TGTGCCAGCAGCGTAGCTAATAGCCCGGGGTACGAGCAGTACTTC. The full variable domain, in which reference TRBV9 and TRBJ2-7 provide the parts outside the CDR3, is DSGVTQTPKHLITATGQRVTLRCSPRSGDLSVYWYQQSLDQGLQFLIQYYNGEERAKGNILERFSAQQFPDLHSELNLSSLELGDSALYFCASSVANSPGYEQYFGPGTRLTVT.

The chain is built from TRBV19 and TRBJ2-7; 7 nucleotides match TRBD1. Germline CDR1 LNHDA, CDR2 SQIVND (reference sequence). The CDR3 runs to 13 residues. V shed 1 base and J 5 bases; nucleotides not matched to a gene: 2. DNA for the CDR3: TGTGCCAGTAGTATAGGGACAGGCAACGAGCAGTACTTC. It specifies CASSIGTGNEQYF.

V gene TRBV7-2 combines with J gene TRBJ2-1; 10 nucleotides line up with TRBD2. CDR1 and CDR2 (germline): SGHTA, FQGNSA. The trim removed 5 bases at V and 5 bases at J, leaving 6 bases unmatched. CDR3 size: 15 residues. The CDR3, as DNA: TGTGCCAGCAGCCTTCTAGCGGGAGAACACAATGAGCAGTTCTTC. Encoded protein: CASSLLAGEHNEQFF.

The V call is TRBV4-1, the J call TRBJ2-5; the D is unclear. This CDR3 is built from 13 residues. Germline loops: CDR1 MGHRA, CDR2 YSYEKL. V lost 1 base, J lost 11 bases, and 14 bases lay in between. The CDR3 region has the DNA TGCGCCAGCAGCCAAGGGGCTCACTCAAAGCAGTACTTC. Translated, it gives CASSQGAHSKQYF.

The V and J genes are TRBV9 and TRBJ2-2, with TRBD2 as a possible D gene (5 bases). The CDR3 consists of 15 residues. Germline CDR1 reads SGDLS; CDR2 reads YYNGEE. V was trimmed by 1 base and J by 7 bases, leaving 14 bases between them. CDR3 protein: CASSVLSGVNGELFF. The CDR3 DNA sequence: TGTGCCAGCAGCGTACTCTCCGGGGTCAACGGGGAGCTGTTTTTT.

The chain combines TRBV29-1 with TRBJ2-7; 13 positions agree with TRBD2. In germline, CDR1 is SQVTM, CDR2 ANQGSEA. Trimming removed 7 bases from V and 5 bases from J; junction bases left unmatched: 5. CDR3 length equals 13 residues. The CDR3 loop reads CSGLTSGGHEQYF. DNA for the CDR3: TGCAGCGGATTGACTAGCGGGGGGCACGAGCAGTACTTC.

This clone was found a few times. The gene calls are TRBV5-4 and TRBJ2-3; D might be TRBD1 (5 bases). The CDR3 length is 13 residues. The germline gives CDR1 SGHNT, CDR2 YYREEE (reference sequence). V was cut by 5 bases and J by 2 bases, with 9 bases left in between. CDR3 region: CASRRTFTDTQYF. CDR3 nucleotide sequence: TGTGCCAGCAGACGGACATTCACAGATACGCAGTATTTT.

The DNA for the CDR3 is TGTGCCAGCAGCACCATTTGGGGAGATGACGAGCAGTACTTC. It codes for CASSTIWGDDEQYF. The chain couples TRBV28 to TRBJ2-7; D is possibly TRBD2 (5 bases). In germline, CDR1 is MDHEN, CDR2 SYDVKM. V was shortened by 6 bases and J by 5 bases, with 17 bases between the two germline ends. This CDR3 has 14 residues.

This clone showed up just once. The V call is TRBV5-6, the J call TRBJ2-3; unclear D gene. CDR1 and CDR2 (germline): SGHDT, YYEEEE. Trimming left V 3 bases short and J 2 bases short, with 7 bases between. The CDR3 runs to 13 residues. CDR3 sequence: CASSSWATDTQYF. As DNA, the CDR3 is TGTGCCAGCAGCTCCTGGGCCACAGATACGCAGTATTTT.

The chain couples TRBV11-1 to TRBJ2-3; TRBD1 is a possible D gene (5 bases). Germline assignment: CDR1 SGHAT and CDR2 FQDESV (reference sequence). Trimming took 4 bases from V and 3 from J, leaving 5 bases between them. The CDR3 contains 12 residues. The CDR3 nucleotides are TGTGCCAGCAGCTCAGGGACAGATACGCAGTATTTT. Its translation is CASSSGTDTQYF.

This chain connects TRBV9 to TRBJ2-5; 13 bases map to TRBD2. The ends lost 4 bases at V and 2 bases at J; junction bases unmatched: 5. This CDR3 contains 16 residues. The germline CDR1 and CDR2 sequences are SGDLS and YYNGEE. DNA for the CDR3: TGTGCCAGCAGCCTGGGGACTAGCGGGACACAAGAGACCCAGTACTTC. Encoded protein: CASSLGTSGTQETQYF. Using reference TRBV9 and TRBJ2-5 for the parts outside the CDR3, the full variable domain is DSGVTQTPKHLITATGQRVTLRCSPRSGDLSVYWYQQSLDQGLQFLIQYYNGEERAKGNILERFSAQQFPDLHSELNLSSLELGDSALYFCASSLGTSGTQETQYFGPGTRLLVL.